This TCR beta chain originates from a study of tumor-infiltrating lymphocytes in primary liver carcinoma. About this clonotype: It may be a read error: a sequence one base away is much more abundant.

Germline V gene lookup returns CDR1 MNHNS and CDR2 SASEGT. CDR3 length: 14 residues. Constant-region priming of 500 ng total RNA yielded TCR beta cDNA. Slightly modified ARM-PCR with three nested multiplex PCR rounds yielded TCR beta libraries. The first two PCR rounds used TRBV1-TRBV30 primers with a Cbeta primer, about 9 cycles each. TCRdb itself ran the multiplex PCR reads through MiXCR, one entry per CDR3 protein. The sample consists of hundreds of thousands of distinct CDR3 sequences, roughly 60% of them appearing once. Unsorted whole blood supplied the blood RNA, and germline DNA was isolated too.

This TCR was sampled from a man aged 35-49 years with primary liver carcinoma and hepatitis B virus infection. The rearrangement uses TRBV6-1 and TRBJ1-2, with unresolved D. Sequencing input: peripheral blood. CDR3 loop: CASSEADEVYGFTF. CDR3 DNA sequence: TGTGCCAGCAGTGAAGCGGACGAAGTCTATGGCTTCACCTTC.